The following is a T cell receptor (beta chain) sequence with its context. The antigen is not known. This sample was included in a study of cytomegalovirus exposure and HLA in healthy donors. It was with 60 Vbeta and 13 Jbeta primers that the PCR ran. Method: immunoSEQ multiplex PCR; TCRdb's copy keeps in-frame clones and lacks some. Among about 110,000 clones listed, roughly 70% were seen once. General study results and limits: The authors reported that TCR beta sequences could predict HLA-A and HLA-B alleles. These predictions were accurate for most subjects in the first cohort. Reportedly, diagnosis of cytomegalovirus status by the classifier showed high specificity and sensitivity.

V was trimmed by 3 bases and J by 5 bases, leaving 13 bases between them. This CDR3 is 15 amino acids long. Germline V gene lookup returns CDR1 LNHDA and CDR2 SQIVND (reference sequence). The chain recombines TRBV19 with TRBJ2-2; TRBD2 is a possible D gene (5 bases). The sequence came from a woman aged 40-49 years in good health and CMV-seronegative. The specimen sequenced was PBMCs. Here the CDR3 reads CASSIPGEGTGELFF. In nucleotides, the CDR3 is TGTGCCAGTAGTATCCCCGGTGAGGGTACCGGGGAGCTGTTTTTT.